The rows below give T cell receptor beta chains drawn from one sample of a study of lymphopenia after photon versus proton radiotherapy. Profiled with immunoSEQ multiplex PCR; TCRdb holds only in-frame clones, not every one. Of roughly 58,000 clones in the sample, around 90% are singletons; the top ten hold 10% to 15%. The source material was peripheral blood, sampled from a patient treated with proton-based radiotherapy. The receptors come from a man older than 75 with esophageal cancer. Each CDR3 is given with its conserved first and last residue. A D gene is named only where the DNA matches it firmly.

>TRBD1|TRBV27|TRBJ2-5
TGTGCCAGCAAAAGGACAGGACAAGAGACCCAGTACTTC
CASKRTGQETQYF
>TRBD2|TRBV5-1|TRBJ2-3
TGCGCCAGCAGCATCCAGACTAGCGGGAGTACAGATACGCAGTATTTT
CASSIQTSGSTDTQYF
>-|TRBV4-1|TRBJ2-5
TGCGCCAGCAGCCAAGATATGTCCACGCTGGAGACCCAGTACTTC
CASSQDMSTLETQYF
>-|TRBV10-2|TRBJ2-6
TGCGCCAGCAGTGATAACTCTGGGGCCAACGTCCTGACTTTC
CASSDNSGANVLTF
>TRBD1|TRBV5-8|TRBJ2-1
TGTGCCAGCAGCTTGGGGGACAGGGGCCCCTACAATGAGCAGTTCTTC
CASSLGDRGPYNEQFF
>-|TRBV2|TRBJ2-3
TGTGCCAGCAGTGCTACCACAGATACGCAGTATTTT
CASSATTDTQYF
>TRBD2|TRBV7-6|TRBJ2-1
TGTGCCAGCAGCCGAGGGACTAGCCCCAATGAGCAGTTCTTC
CASSRGTSPNEQFF
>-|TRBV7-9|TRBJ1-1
TGTGCCAGCAGCGCGACGAGGGGCGAAAACACTGAAGCTTTCTTT
CASSATRGENTEAFF
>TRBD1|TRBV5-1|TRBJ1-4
TGCGCCAGCAGCTTGGGGACAGGACTTAATGAAAAACTGTTTTTT
CASSLGTGLNEKLFF
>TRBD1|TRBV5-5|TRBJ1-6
TGTGCCAGCAGCGAAAAAAACAGGGGCAAGGATTCACCCCTCCACTTT
CASSEKNRGKDSPLHF
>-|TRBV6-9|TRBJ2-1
TGTGCCAGAGAGAAGGCCGGGACACCCTCCTACAATGAGCAGTTCTTC
CAREKAGTPSYNEQFF
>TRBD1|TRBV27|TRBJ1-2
TGTGCCAGCAGTTTCTGGACAGGGTCGAACTATGGCTACACCTTC
CASSFWTGSNYGYTF
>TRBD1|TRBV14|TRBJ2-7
TGTGCCAGCAGCCAAGCTAGGCAGGGGGTATCCCACGAGCAGTACTTC
CASSQARQGVSHEQYF
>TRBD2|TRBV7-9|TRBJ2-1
TGTGCCAGCAGCAACCAGAGACTAGCGGGACCTCTCAATGAGCAGTTCTTC
CASSNQRLAGPLNEQFF
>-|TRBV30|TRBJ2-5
TGTGCCGCCTCGAGGGGGGCTCAAGAGACCCAGTACTTC
CAASRGAQETQYF
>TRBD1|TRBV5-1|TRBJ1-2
TGCGCCAGCAGCTTGGGGCCGGGACAGACTAACTATGGCTACACCTTC
CASSLGPGQTNYGYTF